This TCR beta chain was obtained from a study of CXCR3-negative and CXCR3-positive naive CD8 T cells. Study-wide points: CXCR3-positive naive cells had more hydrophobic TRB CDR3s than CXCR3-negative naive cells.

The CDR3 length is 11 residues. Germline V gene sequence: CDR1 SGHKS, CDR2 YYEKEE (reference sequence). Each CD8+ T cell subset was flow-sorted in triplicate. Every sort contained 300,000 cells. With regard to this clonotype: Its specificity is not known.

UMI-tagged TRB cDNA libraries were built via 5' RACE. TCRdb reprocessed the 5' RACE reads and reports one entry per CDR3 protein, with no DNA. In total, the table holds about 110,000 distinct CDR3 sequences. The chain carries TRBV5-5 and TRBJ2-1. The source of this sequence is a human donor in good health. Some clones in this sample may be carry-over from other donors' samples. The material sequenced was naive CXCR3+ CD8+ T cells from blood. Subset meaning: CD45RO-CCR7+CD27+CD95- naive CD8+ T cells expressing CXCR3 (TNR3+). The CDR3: CASSSLWEQFF.